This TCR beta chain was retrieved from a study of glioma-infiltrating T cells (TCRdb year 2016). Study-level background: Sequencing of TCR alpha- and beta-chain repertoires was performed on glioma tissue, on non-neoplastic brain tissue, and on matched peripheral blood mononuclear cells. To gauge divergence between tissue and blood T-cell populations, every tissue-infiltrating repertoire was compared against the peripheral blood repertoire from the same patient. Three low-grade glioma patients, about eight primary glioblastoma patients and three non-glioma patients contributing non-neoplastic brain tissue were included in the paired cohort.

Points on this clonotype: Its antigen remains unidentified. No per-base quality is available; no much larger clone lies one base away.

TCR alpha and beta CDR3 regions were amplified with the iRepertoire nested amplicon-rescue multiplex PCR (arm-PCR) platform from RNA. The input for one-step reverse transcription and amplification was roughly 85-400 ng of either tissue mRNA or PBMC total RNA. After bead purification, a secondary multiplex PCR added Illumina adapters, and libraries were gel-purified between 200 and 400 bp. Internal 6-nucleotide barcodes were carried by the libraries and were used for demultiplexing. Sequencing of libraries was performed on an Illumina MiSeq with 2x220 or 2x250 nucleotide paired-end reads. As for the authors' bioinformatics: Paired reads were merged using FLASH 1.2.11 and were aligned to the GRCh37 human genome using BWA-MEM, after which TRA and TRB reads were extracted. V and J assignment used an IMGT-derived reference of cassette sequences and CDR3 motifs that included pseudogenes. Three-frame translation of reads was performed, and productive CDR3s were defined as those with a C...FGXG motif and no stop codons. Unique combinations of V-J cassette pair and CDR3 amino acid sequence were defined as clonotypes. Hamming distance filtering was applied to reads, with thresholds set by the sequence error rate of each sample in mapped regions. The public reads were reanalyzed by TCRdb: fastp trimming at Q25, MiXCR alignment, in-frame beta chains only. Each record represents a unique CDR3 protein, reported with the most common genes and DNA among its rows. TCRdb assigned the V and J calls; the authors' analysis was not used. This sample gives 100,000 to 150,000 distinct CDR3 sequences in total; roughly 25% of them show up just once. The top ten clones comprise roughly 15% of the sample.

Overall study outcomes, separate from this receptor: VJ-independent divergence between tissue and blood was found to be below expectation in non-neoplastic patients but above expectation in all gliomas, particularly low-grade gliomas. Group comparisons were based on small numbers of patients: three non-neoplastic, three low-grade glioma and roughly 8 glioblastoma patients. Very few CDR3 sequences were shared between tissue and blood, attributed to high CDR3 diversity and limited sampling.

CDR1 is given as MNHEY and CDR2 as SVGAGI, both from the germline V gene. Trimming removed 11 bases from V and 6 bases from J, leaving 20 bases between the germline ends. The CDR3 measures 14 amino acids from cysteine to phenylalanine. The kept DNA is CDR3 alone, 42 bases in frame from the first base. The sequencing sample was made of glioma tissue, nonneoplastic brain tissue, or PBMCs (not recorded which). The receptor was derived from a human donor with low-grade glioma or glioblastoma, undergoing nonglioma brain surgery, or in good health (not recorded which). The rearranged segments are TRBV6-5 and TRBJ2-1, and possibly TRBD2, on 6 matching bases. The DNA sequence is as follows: TGTGCCTACAGTTACGATGGAGGGTCCAATGAGCAGTTCTTC. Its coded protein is CAYSYDGGSNEQFF.